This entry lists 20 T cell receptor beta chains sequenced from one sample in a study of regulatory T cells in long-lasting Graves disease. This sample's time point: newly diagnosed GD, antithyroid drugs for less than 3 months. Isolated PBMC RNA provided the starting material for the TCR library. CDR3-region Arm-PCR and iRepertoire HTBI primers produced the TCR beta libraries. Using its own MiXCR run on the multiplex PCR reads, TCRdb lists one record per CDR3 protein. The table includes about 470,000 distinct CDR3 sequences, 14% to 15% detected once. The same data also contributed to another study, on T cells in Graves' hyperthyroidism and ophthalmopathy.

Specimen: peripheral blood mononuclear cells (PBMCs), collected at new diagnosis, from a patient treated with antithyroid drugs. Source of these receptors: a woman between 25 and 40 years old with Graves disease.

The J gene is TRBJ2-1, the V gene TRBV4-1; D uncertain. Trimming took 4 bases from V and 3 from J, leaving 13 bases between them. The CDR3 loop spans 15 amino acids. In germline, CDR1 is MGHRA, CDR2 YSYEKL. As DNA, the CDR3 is TGCGCCAGCAGCCCCCTTGGCAGCAACTACAATGAGCAGTTCTTC. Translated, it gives CASSPLGSNYNEQFF.

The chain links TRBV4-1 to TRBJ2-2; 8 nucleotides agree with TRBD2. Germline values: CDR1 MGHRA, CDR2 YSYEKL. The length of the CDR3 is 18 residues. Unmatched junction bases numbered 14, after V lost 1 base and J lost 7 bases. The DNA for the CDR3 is TGCGCCAGCAGCCAAGTCGGCCTAGCGGGTCCCCTAGACGGGGAGCTGTTTTTT. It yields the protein CASSQVGLAGPLDGELFF.

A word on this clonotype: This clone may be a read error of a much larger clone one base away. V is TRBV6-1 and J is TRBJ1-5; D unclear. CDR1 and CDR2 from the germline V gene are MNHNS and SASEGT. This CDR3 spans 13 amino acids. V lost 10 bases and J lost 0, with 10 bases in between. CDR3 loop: CATAQYSNQPQHF. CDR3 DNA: TGTGCCACGGCCCAATATAGCAATCAGCCCCAGCATTTT.

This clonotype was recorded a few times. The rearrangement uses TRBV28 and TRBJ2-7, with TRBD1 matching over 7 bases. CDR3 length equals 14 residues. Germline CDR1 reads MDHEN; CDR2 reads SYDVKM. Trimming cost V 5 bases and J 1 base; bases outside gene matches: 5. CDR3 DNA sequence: TGTGCCAGCAGTGCCCCGGACAGGTCCTACGAGCAGTACTTC. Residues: CASSAPDRSYEQYF.

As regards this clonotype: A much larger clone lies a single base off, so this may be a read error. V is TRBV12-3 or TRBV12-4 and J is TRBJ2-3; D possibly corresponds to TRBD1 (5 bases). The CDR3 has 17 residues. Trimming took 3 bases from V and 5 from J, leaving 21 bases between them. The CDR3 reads CASSFIRALIPLDTQYF. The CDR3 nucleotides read TGTGCCAGCAGTTTTATCAGGGCCCTAATCCCCTTAGATACGCAGTATTTT.

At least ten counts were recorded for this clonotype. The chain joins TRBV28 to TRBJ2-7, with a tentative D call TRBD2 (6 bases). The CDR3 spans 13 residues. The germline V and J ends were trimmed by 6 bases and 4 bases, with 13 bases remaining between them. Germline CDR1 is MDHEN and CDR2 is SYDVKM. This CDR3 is CASREGRGYEQYF. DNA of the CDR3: TGTGCCAGCAGGGAGGGCCGGGGGTACGAGCAGTACTTC.

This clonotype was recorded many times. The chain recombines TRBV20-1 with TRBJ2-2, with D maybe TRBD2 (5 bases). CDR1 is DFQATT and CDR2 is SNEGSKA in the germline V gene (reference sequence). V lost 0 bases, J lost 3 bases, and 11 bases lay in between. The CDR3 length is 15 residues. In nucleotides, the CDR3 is TGCAGTGCTAGAGATCGAGGACTGCACACCGGGGAGCTGTTTTTT. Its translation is CSARDRGLHTGELFF.

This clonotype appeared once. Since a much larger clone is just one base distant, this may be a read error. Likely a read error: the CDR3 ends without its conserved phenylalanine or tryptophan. In nucleotides, the CDR3 is TGTGCCAGCAGTGAAGGAGGAGGTCCAGGCAGGGCGGCTAGCAATCAGCCCCAGCATCTT. Protein: CASSEGGGPGRAASNQPQHL. This rearrangement joins TRBV6-2 or TRBV6-3 to TRBJ1-5, with a tentative D call TRBD1 (5 bases). V gave up 5 bases and J gave up 0 bases, with 26 bases separating them. Germline V gives CDR1 MNHEY, CDR2 SVGEGT. The CDR3 length is 20 residues.

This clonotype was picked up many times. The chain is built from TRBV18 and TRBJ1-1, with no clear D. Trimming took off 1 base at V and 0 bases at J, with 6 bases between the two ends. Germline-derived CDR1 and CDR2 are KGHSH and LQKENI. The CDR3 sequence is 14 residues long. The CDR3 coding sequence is TGTGCCAGCTCACCACGGGTCATGAACACTGAAGCTTTCTTT. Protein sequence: CASSPRVMNTEAFF.

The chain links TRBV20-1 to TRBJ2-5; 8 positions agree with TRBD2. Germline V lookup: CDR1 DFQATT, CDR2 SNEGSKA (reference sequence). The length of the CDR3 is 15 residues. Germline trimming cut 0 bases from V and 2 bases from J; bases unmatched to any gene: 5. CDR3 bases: TGCAGTGCTAGAGATCCGGGAGGGCTTCAAGAGACCCAGTACTTC. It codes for CSARDPGGLQETQYF.

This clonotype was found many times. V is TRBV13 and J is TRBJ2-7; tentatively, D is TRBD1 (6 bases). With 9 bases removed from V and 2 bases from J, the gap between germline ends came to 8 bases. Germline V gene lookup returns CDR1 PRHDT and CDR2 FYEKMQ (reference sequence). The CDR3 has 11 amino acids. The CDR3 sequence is CASGQPYEQYF. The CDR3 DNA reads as TGTGCCAGTGGACAGCCCTACGAGCAGTACTTC.

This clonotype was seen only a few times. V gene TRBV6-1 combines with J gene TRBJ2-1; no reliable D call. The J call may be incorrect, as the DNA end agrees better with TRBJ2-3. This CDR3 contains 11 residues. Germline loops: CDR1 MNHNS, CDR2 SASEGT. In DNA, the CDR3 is TGTGCCAGCACCCCCGGCCTGAGGCAGTATTTT. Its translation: CASTPGLRQYF.

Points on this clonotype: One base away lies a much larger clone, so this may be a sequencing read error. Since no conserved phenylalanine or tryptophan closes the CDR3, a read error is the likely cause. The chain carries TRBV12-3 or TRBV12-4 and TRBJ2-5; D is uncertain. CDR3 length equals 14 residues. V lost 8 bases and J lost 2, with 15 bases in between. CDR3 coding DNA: TGTGCCAGCCTCCGACAATCCACACAAGAGACCCAGTACCTC. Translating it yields CASLRQSTQETQYL.

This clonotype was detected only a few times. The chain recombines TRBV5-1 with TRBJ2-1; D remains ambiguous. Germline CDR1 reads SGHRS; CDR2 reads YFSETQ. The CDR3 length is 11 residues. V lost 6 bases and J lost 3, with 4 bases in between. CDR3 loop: CASMVYNEQFF. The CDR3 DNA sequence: TGCGCCAGCATGGTCTACAATGAGCAGTTCTTC.

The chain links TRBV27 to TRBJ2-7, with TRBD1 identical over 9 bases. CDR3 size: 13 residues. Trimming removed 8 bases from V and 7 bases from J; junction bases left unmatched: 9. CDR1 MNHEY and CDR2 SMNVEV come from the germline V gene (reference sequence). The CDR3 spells CASGPGTGSEQYF. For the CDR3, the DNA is TGTGCCAGCGGTCCCGGGACAGGGTCGGAGCAGTACTTC.

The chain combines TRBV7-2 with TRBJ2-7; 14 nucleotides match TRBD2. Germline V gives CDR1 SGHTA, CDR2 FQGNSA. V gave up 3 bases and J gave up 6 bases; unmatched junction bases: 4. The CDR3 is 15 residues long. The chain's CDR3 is CASSFPTSGRGEQYF. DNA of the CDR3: TGTGCCAGCAGCTTCCCGACTAGCGGGAGGGGCGAGCAGTACTTC.

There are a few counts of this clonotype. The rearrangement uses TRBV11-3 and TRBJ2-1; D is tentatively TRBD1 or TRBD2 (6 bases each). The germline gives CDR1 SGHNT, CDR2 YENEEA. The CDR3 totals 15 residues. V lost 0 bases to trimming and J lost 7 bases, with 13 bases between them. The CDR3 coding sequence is TGTGCCAGCAGCTTAGAGGGGACACGGGGGAATGAGCAGTTCTTC. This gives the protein CASSLEGTRGNEQFF.

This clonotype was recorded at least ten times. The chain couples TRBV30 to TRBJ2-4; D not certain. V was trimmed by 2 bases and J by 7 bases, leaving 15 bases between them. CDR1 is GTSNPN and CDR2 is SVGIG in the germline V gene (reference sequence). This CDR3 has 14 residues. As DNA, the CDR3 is TGTGCCTGGAGTTTGACCTCCATAGGGAACATTCAGTACTTC. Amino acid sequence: CAWSLTSIGNIQYF.

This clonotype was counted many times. The CDR3 here is CSARFKREIIAESTDTQYF. As DNA, the CDR3 is TGCAGTGCTAGATTTAAGCGGGAGATCATTGCGGAGTCCACAGATACGCAGTATTTT. This chain connects TRBV20-1 to TRBJ2-3; 8 nucleotides agree with TRBD2. Germline CDR1 reads DFQATT; CDR2 reads SNEGSKA (reference sequence). The CDR3 length is 19 residues. Trimming at V came to 2 bases and at J to 2 bases, leaving 18 bases not matched to a gene.

In DNA, the CDR3 is TGTGCCAGCAGCTTAGGGGGGGTTCGGAGTACTGAAGCTTTCTTT. Translated: CASSLGGVRSTEAFF. The chain couples TRBV7-9 to TRBJ1-1; TRBD1 might be the D (5 bases). With 1 base removed from V and 5 bases from J, the gap between germline ends came to 14 bases. CDR1 and CDR2 from the germline V gene are SEHNR and FQNEAQ (reference sequence). CDR3 length: 15 amino acids.